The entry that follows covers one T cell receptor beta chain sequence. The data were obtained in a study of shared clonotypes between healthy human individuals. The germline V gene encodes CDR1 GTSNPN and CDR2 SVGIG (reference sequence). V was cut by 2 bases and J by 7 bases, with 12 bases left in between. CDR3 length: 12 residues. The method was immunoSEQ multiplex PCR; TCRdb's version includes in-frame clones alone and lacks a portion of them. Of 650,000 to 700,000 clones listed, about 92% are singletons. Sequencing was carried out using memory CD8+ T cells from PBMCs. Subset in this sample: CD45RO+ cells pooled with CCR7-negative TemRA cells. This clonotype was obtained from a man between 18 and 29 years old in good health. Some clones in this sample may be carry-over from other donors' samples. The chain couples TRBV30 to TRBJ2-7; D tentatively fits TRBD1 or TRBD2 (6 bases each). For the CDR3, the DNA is TGTGCCTGGAGTCTGGGGGGCGTGGAGCAGTACTTC. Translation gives CAWSLGGVEQYF.